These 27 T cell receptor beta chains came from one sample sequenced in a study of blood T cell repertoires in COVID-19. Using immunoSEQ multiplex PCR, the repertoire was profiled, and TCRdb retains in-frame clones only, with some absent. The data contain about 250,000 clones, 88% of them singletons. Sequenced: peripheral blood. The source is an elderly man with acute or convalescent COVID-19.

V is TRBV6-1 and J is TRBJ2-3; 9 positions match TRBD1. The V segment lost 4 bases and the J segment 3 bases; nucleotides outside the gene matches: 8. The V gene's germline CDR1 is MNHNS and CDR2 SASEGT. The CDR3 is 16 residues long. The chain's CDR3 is CASSVDRDRATDTQYF. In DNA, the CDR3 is TGTGCCAGCAGTGTAGACCGGGACAGGGCGACAGATACGCAGTATTTT.

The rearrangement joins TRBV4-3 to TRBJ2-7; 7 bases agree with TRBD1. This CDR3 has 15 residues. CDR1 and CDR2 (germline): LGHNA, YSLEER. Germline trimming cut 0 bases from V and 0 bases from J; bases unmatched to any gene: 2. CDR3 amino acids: CASSQDRDSSYEQYF. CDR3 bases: TGCGCCAGCAGCCAAGATAGGGACAGCTCCTACGAGCAGTACTTC.

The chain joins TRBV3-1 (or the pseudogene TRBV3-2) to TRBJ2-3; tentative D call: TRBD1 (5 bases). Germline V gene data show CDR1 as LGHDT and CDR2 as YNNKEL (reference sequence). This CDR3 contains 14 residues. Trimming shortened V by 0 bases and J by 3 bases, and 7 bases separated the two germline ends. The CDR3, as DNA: TGTGCCAGCAGCCAAGAGACAGTTACAGATACGCAGTATTTT. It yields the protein CASSQETVTDTQYF.

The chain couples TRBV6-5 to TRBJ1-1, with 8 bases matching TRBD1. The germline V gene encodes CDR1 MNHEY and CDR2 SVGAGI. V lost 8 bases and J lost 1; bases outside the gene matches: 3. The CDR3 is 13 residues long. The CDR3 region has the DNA TGTGCCAGCGGCAGGGGGCAGAACACTGAAGCTTTCTTT. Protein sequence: CASGRGQNTEAFF.

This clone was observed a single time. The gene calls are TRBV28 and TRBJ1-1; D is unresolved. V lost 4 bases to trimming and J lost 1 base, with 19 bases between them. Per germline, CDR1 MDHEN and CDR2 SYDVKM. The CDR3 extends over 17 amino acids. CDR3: CASSSPRRGQTNTEAFF. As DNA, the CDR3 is TGTGCCAGCAGTTCCCCTCGGCGAGGGCAAACGAACACTGAAGCTTTCTTT.

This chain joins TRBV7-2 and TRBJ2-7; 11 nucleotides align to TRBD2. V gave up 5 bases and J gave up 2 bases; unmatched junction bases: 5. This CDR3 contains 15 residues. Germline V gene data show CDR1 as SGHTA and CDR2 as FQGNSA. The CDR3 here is CASSQGLAATYEQYF. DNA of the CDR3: TGTGCCAGCAGCCAGGGACTAGCGGCTACCTACGAGCAGTACTTC.

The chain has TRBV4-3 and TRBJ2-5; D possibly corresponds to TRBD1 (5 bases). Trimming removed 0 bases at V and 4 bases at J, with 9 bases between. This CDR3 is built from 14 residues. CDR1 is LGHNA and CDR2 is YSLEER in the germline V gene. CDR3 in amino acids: CASSQEAGSETQYF. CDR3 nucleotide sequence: TGCGCCAGCAGCCAAGAGGCAGGGTCAGAGACCCAGTACTTC.

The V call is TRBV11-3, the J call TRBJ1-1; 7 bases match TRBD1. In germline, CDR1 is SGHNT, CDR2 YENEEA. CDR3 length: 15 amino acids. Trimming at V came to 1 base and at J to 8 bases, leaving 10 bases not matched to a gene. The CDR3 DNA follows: TGTGCCAGCAGCTTAGGTCCAGGGGGTTCCCCCGAAGCTTTCTTT. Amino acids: CASSLGPGGSPEAFF. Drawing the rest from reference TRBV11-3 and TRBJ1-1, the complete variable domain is EAGVVQSPRYKIIEKKQPVAFWCNPISGHNTLYWYLQNLGQGPELLIRYENEEAVDDSQLPKDRFSAERLKGVDSTLKIQPAELGDSAVYLCASSLGPGGSPEAFFGQGTRLTVV.

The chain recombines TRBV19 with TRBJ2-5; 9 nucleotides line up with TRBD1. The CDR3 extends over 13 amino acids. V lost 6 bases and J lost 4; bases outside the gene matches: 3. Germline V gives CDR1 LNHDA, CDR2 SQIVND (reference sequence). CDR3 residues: CASSLDRGETQYF. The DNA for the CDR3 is TGTGCCAGTAGCTTGGACAGGGGAGAGACCCAGTACTTC.

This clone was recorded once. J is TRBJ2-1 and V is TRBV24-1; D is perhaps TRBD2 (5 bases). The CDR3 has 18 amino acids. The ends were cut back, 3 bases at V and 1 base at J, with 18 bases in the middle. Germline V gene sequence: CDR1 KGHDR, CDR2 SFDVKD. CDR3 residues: CATSDHIRRGSSYNEQFF. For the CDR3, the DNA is TGTGCCACCAGTGATCACATCCGACGCGGGTCATCCTACAATGAGCAGTTCTTC.

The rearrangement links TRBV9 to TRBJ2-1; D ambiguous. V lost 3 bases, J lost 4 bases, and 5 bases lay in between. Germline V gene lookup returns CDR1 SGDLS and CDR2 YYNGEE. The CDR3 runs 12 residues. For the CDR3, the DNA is TGTGCCAGCAGCGCCAATTACAATGAGCAGTTCTTC. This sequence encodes CASSANYNEQFF.

The CDR3 nucleotides read TGTGCCAGCAGCACGAACCCCACAGGGGTCGGCTATGGCTACACCTTC. Translated, it gives CASSTNPTGVGYGYTF. The chain combines TRBV9 with TRBJ1-2; the match to TRBD1 covers 7 bases. After removal of 4 bases from V and 4 bases from J, the junction contained 13 bases not matched to a gene. The CDR3 is 16 residues long. Per germline, CDR1 SGDLS and CDR2 YYNGEE.

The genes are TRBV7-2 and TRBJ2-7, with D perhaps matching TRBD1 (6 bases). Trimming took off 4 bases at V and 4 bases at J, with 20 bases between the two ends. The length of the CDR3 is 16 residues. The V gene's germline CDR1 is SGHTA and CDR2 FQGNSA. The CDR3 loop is CASSSQGRTVEYEQYF. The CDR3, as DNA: TGTGCCAGCAGCTCCCAGGGGCGGACTGTTGAATACGAGCAGTACTTC.

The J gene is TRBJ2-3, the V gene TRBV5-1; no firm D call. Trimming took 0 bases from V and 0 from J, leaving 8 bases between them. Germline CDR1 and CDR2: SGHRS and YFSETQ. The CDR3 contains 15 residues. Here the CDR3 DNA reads TGCGCCAGCAGCTTGGATAGTACTAGCACAGATACGCAGTATTTT. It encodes CASSLDSTSTDTQYF.

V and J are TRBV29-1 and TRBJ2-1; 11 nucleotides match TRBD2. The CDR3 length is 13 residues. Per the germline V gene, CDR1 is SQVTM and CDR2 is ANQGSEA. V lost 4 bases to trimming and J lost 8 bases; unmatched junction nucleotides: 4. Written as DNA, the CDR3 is TGCAGCGTTGCTAGCGGGAGGCGGTATGAGCAGTTCTTC. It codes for CSVASGRRYEQFF.

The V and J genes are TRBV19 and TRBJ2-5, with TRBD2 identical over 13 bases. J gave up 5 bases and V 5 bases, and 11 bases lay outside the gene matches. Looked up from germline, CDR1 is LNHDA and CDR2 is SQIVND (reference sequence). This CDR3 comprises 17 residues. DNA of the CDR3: TGTGCCAGTAGTCTCCAGGGGGGACTAGCGGGACGGGAGACCCAGTACTTC. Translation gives CASSLQGGLAGRETQYF.

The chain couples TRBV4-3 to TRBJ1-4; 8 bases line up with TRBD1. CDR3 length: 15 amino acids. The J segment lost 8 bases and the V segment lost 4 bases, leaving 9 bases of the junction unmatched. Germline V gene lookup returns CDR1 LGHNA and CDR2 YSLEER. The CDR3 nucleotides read TGCGCCAGCAGCCGCATCGGACAGGGCAAGGAAAAACTGTTTTTT. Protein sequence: CASSRIGQGKEKLFF.

CDR3 sequence reads: CASSLIDLYEQYF. CDR3 nucleotide sequence: TGTGCCAGCAGCTTAATAGATCTCTACGAGCAGTACTTC. The J gene is TRBJ2-7, the V gene TRBV7-2; D gene unclear. Trimming shortened V by 2 bases and J by 3 bases, and 8 bases separated the two germline ends. The CDR3 has 13 residues. Germline V CDR1 and CDR2: SGHTA, FQGNSA.

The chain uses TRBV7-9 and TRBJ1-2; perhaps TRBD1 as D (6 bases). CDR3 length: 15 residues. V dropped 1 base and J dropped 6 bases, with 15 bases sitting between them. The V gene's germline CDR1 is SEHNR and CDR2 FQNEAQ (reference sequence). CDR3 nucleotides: TGTGCCAGCAGCTTAGATGTGACGGCAGGGGATGGCTACACCTTC. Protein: CASSLDVTAGDGYTF.

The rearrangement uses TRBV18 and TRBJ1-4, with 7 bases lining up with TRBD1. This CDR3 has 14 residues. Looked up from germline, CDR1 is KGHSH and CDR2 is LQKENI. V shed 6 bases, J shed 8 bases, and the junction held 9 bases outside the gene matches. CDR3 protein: CASSRQGEREKLFF. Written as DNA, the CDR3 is TGTGCCAGCTCCCGACAGGGAGAGAGGGAAAAACTGTTTTTT.

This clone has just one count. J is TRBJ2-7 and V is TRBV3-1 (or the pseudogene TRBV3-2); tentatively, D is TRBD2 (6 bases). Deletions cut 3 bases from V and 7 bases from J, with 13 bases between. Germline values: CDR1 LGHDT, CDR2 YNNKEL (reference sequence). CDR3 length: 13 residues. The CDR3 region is CASSHGAREEQYF. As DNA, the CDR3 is TGTGCCAGCAGCCATGGGGCACGGGAGGAGCAGTACTTC.

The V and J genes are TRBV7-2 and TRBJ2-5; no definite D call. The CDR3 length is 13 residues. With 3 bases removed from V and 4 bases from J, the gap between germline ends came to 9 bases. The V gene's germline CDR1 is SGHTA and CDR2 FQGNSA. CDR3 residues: CASSLGLLETQYF. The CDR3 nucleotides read TGTGCCAGCAGCTTGGGCCTTTTAGAGACCCAGTACTTC.

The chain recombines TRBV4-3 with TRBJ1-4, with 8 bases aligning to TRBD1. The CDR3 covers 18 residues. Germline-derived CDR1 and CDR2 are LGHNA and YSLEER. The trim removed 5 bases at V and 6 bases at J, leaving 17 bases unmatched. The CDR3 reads CASSADRGAYGEYEKLFF. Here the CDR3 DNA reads TGCGCCAGCAGCGCCGACAGGGGAGCTTATGGGGAGTATGAAAAACTGTTTTTT.

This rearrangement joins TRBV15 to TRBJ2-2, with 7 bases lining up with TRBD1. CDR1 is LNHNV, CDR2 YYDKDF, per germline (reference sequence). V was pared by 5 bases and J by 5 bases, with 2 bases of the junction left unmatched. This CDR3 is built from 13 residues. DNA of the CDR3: TGTGCCACCAGCCAACAGGGGACCGGGGAGCTGTTTTTT. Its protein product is CATSQQGTGELFF.

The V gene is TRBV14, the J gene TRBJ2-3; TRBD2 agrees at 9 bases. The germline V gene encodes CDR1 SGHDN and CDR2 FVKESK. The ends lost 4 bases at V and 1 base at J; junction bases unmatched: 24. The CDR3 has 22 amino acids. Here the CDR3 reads CASSRGQLGSSGGWRRTDTQYF. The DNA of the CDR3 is TGTGCCAGCAGCCGTGGACAGCTGGGAAGTAGCGGGGGATGGAGACGCACAGATACGCAGTATTTT.

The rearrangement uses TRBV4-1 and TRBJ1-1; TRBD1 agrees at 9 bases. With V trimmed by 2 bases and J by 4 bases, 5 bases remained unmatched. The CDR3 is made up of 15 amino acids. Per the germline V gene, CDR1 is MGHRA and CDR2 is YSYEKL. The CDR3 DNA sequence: TGCGCCAGCAGCCAAAAGACAGGGGGAATCACTGAAGCTTTCTTT. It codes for CASSQKTGGITEAFF.

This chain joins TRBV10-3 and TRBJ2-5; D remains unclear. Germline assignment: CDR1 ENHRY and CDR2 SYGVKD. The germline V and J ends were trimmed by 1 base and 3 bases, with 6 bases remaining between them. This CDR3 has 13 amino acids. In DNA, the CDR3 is TGTGCCATCAGTGAGTACAGTAAAGAGACCCAGTACTTC. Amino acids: CAISEYSKETQYF.